This T cell receptor (beta chain) was recorded in a study of Ad26.COV2.S vaccination and SARS-CoV-2 variants. Looking at the study overall: Ad26.COV2.S shots went into the muscle once or twice, 56 days apart. Study-wide findings and caveats: Placebo recipients and vaccine recipients were similar in non-spike TCR breadth. Measures of TCR breadth and depth may have fallen short of total T cell responses. Reportedly, spike-specific CD8+ and CD4+ T cell responses achieved substantial breadth once vaccination had taken place.

The treatment here: some 19 received Ad26.COV2.S at low or high dose, single or two shots; several received placebo; per-sample allocation not given. Collection of samples fell on day 63 after the first vaccine or placebo injection. Profiled with immunoSEQ multiplex PCR; TCRdb holds only in-frame clones, not every one. Among hundreds of thousands of clones listed, 89% were seen once. This clone was recorded only once. Its specificity is not known. In germline, CDR1 is MNHNY, CDR2 SVGAGI (reference sequence). J gave up 6 bases and V 6 bases, and 3 bases lay outside the gene matches. The CDR3 covers 14 residues.

The sequence derives from a person aged 18 to 65 who received the Ad26.COV2.S COVID-19 vaccine or a placebo. V gene TRBV6-6 combines with J gene TRBJ2-1, with 12 bases fitting TRBD2. The sequences come from peripheral blood, collected in a trial of Ad26.COV2.S vaccine versus placebo. The CDR3 nucleotides read TGTGCCAGCAGCCGACTAGCGGGAGTCAATGAGCAGTTCTTC. Amino acid sequence: CASSRLAGVNEQFF.